These 22 T cell receptor beta chains share one sample of origin, sequenced in a study of cytotoxic CD8 clonotypes in ibrutinib-treated CLL. The repertoire was sequenced with immunoSEQ multiplex PCR; TCRdb's copy has only in-frame clones and lacks some. The table records 97,000 or so clones, around 73% of them present only once. Sequencing was performed on PBMCs, taken after 12 months of ibrutinib treatment. Receptors originate from a human donor with chronic lymphocytic leukemia.

V usage is TRBV18 and J usage is TRBJ1-4, with D uncertain. CDR3 size: 14 residues. V was cut by 6 bases and J by 8 bases, with 16 bases left in between. Germline assignment: CDR1 KGHSH and CDR2 LQKENI. The CDR3 DNA follows: TGTGCCAGCTCCCCGGAGGGCAACTGGGAAAAACTGTTTTTT. It is translated as CASSPEGNWEKLFF. Supplemented by reference TRBV18 and TRBJ1-4, the full variable domain reads NAGVMQNPRHLVRRRGQEARLRCSPMKGHSHVYWYRQLPEEGLKFMVYLQKENIIDESGMPKERFSAEFPKEGPSILRIQQVVRGDSAAYFCASSPEGNWEKLFFGSGTQLSVL.

V and J are TRBV5-6 and TRBJ2-1; D gene ambiguous. V dropped 1 base and J dropped 9 bases, with 11 bases sitting between them. The CDR3 covers 13 residues. The germline V gene has CDR1 SGHDT and CDR2 YYEEEE. The CDR3, as DNA: TGTGCCAGCAGCTTGCCCGCAGGTAGTGAGCAGTTCTTC. It codes for CASSLPAGSEQFF.

This chain joins TRBV5-1 and TRBJ2-2; 7 bases map to TRBD1. There are 15 residues in the CDR3. Germline V gives CDR1 SGHRS, CDR2 YFSETQ. With V trimmed by 2 bases and J by 7 bases, 8 bases remained unmatched. The CDR3 spells CASSFGDRDVGELFF. CDR3 nucleotides: TGCGCCAGCAGCTTTGGCGACAGGGACGTCGGGGAGCTGTTTTTT.

V usage is TRBV6-1 and J usage is TRBJ1-4, with D unresolved. Trimming shortened V by 4 bases and J by 0 bases, and 6 bases separated the two germline ends. The CDR3 loop spans 14 amino acids. The germline V gene encodes CDR1 MNHNS and CDR2 SASEGT. For the CDR3, the DNA is TGTGCCAGCAGTGCGACTACAACTAATGAAAAACTGTTTTTT. This encodes CASSATTTNEKLFF.

The V gene is TRBV7-6, the J gene TRBJ2-2; D is perhaps TRBD2 (6 bases). From germline, CDR1 is SGHVS and CDR2 FNYEAQ. The CDR3 spans 15 residues. V shed 11 bases and J shed 8 bases, with 24 bases lying between them. CDR3 region: CAGSGSGRLWGELFF. DNA for the CDR3: TGTGCCGGGTCGGGCAGCGGGCGACTTTGGGGGGAGCTGTTTTTT.

The chain employs TRBV5-4 and TRBJ2-5, with 7 bases matching TRBD1. CDR3 size: 15 residues. Germline-derived CDR1 and CDR2 are SGHNT and YYREEE (reference sequence). V gave up 3 bases and J gave up 0 bases; unmatched junction bases: 5. CDR3 nucleotide sequence: TGTGCCAGCAGCTCAACCGGGACAGACCAAGAGACCCAGTACTTC. Protein sequence: CASSSTGTDQETQYF. The complete variable domain, with remaining parts taken from reference TRBV5-4 and TRBJ2-5, reads ETGVTQSPTHLIKTRGQQVTLRCSSQSGHNTVSWYQQALGQGPQFIFQYYREEENGRGNFPPRFSGLQFPNYSSELNVNALELDDSALYLCASSSTGTDQETQYFGPGTRLLVL.

The V gene is TRBV12-2, the J gene TRBJ2-4; the D call of TRBD2 is as the table states it, not checked on the DNA. TRBV12-2 has pseudogene status. The CDR3 sequence is 16 residues long. CDR3 sequence reads: CASRRLADGAKNIQYF. CDR3 coding DNA: TGTGCAAGTCGTAGACTAGCGGACGGAGCCAAAAACATTCAGTACTTC.

V and J are TRBV7-2 and TRBJ2-2; D remains ambiguous. CDR1 is SGHTA, CDR2 FQGNSA, per germline. Trimming took off 0 bases at V and 0 bases at J, with 2 bases between the two ends. CDR3 length: 14 residues. CDR3 in amino acids: CASSLAANTGELFF. The CDR3 coding sequence is TGTGCCAGCAGCTTAGCCGCGAACACCGGGGAGCTGTTTTTT.

In DNA form, the CDR3 reads TGTGCCAGCAGCCTAGACAGGGTTCAGTACTTC. Protein: CASSLDRVQYF. The V call is TRBV7-8, the J call TRBJ2-7; 7 nucleotides line up with TRBD1. The CDR3 loop spans 11 amino acids. The germline gives CDR1 SGHVS, CDR2 FQNEAQ. J lost 10 bases, V lost 5 bases, and 5 bases had no gene match.

The chain links TRBV5-6 to TRBJ2-4; D not certain. V lost 6 bases and J lost 4, with 26 bases in between. Germline lookup yields CDR1 SGHDT and CDR2 YYEEEE. This CDR3 has 18 residues. CDR3 nucleotide sequence: TGTGCCAGCACCGAAACCGCCCCCCGGAACGGCCCGAAAAACATTCAGTACTTC. It is translated as CASTETAPRNGPKNIQYF.

The CDR3 here is CASSSHRTSEETQYF. CDR3 bases: TGTGCCAGCAGCTCCCACCGGACTAGCGAAGAGACCCAGTACTTC. The chain carries TRBV7-6 and TRBJ2-5, with 9 bases fitting TRBD2. The junction had 6 bases not matched to a gene; V was cut back by 4 bases and J by 3 bases. Germline lookup yields CDR1 SGHVS and CDR2 FNYEAQ. The CDR3 extends over 15 amino acids.

The rearrangement uses TRBV6-5 and TRBJ1-6, with D perhaps matching TRBD1 (5 bases). The CDR3 is 13 amino acids. Looked up from germline, CDR1 is MNHEY and CDR2 is SVGAGI. V was clipped by 6 bases and J by 7 bases, with 10 bases between them. This CDR3 reads CASRNRQNSPLHF. The CDR3 DNA reads as TGTGCCAGCAGAAATCGACAGAATTCACCCCTCCACTTT.

The chain combines TRBV29-1 with TRBJ2-3; D gene uncertain. Germline CDR1 is SQVTM and CDR2 is ANQGSEA. The CDR3 has 13 residues. The V end lost 5 bases, the J end lost 5 bases, and 14 bases lay between the germline ends. The CDR3 coding sequence is TGCAGCGTTTTCCCGGCTGGGGAAGATACGCAGTATTTT. Encoded protein: CSVFPAGEDTQYF.

The CDR3 DNA sequence: TGTGCCAGCAGTGATCCGGGCGGGGGGGCGTCCGATACGCAGTATTTT. Protein: CASSDPGGGASDTQYF. The V gene is TRBV2, the J gene TRBJ2-3; 9 bases align to TRBD2. The CDR3 contains 16 residues. The ends lost 3 bases at V and 6 bases at J; junction bases unmatched: 10. Germline CDR1 is SNHLY and CDR2 is FYNNEI.

The rearrangement links TRBV6-6 to TRBJ1-2; D unresolved. The germline CDR1 and CDR2 sequences are MNHNY and SVGAGI (reference sequence). This CDR3 is 13 amino acids long. The V end lost 6 bases, the J end lost 3 bases, and 11 bases lay between the germline ends. The chain's CDR3 is CASRRSTDYGYTF. Written as DNA, the CDR3 is TGTGCCAGCAGGCGCAGTACGGACTATGGCTACACCTTC.

The chain links TRBV9 to TRBJ2-2, with D unresolved. V lost 3 bases, J lost 3 bases, and 9 bases lay in between. CDR1 and CDR2 from the germline V gene are SGDLS and YYNGEE. This CDR3 has 14 residues. CDR3 region: CASSERTHTGELFF. The DNA of the CDR3 is TGTGCCAGCAGCGAACGGACCCACACCGGGGAGCTGTTTTTT.

V usage is TRBV11-1 and J usage is TRBJ2-3; D is perhaps TRBD1 or TRBD2 (6 bases each). Germline CDR1 and CDR2: SGHAT and FQDESV (reference sequence). The CDR3 runs to 16 residues. The V end lost 6 bases, the J end lost 2 bases, and 18 bases lay between the germline ends. The CDR3 DNA reads TGTGCCAGCAGACGACTAGACAGGAGCTTCACAGATACGCAGTATTTT. Residues: CASRRLDRSFTDTQYF. Full variable domain (remainder filled in from reference TRBV11-1 and TRBJ2-3): EAEVAQSPRYKITEKSQAVAFWCDPISGHATLYWYRQILGQGPELLVQFQDESVVDDSQLPKDRFSAERLKGVDSTLKIQPAELGDSAMYLCASRRLDRSFTDTQYFGPGTRLTVL.

This chain links TRBV27 with TRBJ2-2; D call uncertain. The length of the CDR3 is 15 residues. From germline, CDR1 is MNHEY and CDR2 SMNVEV (reference sequence). Between the trimmed V and J ends, which lost 1 base and 6 bases, there was a span of 12 bases. CDR3 sequence (DNA): TGTGCCAGCAGTTTATTCCCGGTCGCGGCCGGGGAGCTGTTTTTT. Translated, it gives CASSLFPVAAGELFF.

The rearrangement uses TRBV19 and TRBJ2-5, with TRBD1 matching 10 bases. There are 15 residues in the CDR3. CDR1 is LNHDA and CDR2 is SQIVND in the germline V gene (reference sequence). Losses at the gene ends were 5 bases for V and 5 bases for J; bases not matched to a gene: 8. The CDR3 DNA reads as TGTGCCAGTAGTCTTAGACAGGGGGCGGGGGAGACCCAGTACTTC. Encoded protein: CASSLRQGAGETQYF.

The chain joins TRBV15 to TRBJ1-5; 10 nucleotides agree with TRBD1. Per germline, CDR1 LNHNV and CDR2 YYDKDF (reference sequence). The CDR3 totals 15 residues. Germline trimming cut 5 bases from V and 4 bases from J; bases unmatched to any gene: 5. The DNA of the CDR3 is TGTGCCACCAGCGCCAGGACAGGGGGGAATCAGCCCCAGCATTTT. The encoded protein is CATSARTGGNQPQHF.

There are a few counts of this clone. V and J are TRBV5-1 and TRBJ1-4; D is unresolved. Deletions cut 0 bases from V and 0 bases from J, with 6 bases between. CDR3 length: 15 amino acids. CDR1 and CDR2 from the germline V gene are SGHRS and YFSETQ. In nucleotides, the CDR3 is TGCGCCAGCAGCTTGGGACACGCAACTAATGAAAAACTGTTTTTT. Amino acid sequence: CASSLGHATNEKLFF.

V and J are TRBV5-4 and TRBJ1-5; tentatively, D is TRBD1 (6 bases). Germline values: CDR1 SGHNT, CDR2 YYREEE (reference sequence). The CDR3 contains 15 residues. Deletions cut 0 bases from V and 3 bases from J, with 10 bases between. The CDR3 sequence is CASSLDGGLNQPQHF. The CDR3 DNA reads as TGTGCCAGCAGCTTGGACGGGGGGCTCAATCAGCCCCAGCATTTT. Using reference TRBV5-4 and TRBJ1-5 for the parts outside the CDR3, the full variable domain is ETGVTQSPTHLIKTRGQQVTLRCSSQSGHNTVSWYQQALGQGPQFIFQYYREEENGRGNFPPRFSGLQFPNYSSELNVNALELDDSALYLCASSLDGGLNQPQHFGDGTRLSIL.